This TCR beta chain was documented in a study of blood T cell repertoires in COVID-19. Whole-study context: Researchers got acute and convalescent COVID-19 samples from the United States, Italy and Spain. Sources were T cells, B-cell-depleted T cells, or PBMCs; the material itself was cDNA or gDNA.

In the original processing: Amplification of reference gene primers was used by the study to estimate nucleated cell counts. Some clones are missing from TCRdb's copy, which holds only in-frame ones; the method was immunoSEQ multiplex PCR. V, J and clone size derive from that table, while D and trimming were established from the DNA sequence. The sample lists 100,000 or so clones, around 85% occurring once. Germline assignment: CDR1 MNHEY and CDR2 SVGAGI. The CDR3 runs to 15 residues. Trimming removed 6 bases from V and 1 base from J; junction bases left unmatched: 8. Material for sequencing was peripheral blood. The rearrangement links TRBV6-5 to TRBJ1-1, with 7 bases identical to TRBD1. This receptor was identified in a woman in her 70s with active or convalescent COVID-19. The CDR3 DNA reads TGTGCCAGCAGAGGACAGGTGGGTTGGAACACTGAAGCTTTCTTT. It yields the protein CASRGQVGWNTEAFF.